A selection of T cell receptor beta chains follows, all from one sample in a study of blood T cell repertoires in COVID-19. Libraries were prepared by immunoSEQ multiplex PCR; TCRdb keeps only in-frame clonotypes and omits some of them. Here the sample spans some 390,000 clones, over 75% being singletons. The specimen was PBMCs or T cells enriched from blood (not recorded which). The receptors here all came from a man aged 25-45 years who had recovered from COVID-19. Each CDR3 is given with its conserved first and last residue. The order of the fields is J gene, D gene, clone size, V gene, CDR3 DNA, CDR3 protein. The D gene is left open where the match is weak. The size entry is marked missing in some rows and otherwise reads once, few, many or a size class.

TRBJ1-1 - once TRBV6-5 TGTGCCAGCAGTCAGGGGATTAACACTGAAGCTTTCTTT CASSQGINTEAFF
TRBJ2-7 - - TRBV11-2 TGTGCCAGCAGCTTTTTGGAGGGGGCGGACGAGCAGTACTTC CASSFLEGADEQYF
TRBJ2-1 TRBD2 - TRBV19 TGTGCCAGTAGTATAGTGGTCCTAGCGGGAGTGACCTACAATGAGCAGTTCTTC CASSIVVLAGVTYNEQFF
TRBJ2-1 TRBD2 - TRBV11-3 TGTGCCAGCAGCTTAGACGAACTAGCGGGAGGGGGCTCCTACAATGAGCAGTTCTTC CASSLDELAGGGSYNEQFF
TRBJ1-2 TRBD1 once TRBV10-3 TGTGCCATCAGGCCCGGGACAGGGGGTGGCTACACCTTC CAIRPGTGGGYTF
TRBJ2-1 TRBD2 - TRBV28 TGTGCCAGCAGCACCGGGACTAGCGGGTTTGGTGAGCAGTTCTTC CASSTGTSGFGEQFF
TRBJ1-5 TRBD1 once TRBV28 TGTGCCAGCAGTTTAAATCAGGGGGCGATTAAGCCCCAGCATTTT CASSLNQGAIKPQHF
TRBJ1-5 TRBD1 - TRBV19 TGTGCCAGTAGTAGAAAGGGGGCGGGTGGGCCCCAGCATTTT CASSRKGAGGPQHF
TRBJ2-7 - - TRBV27 TGTGCCAGCAGTTTACACCAGGGGGGAAGTAACGAGCAGTACTTC CASSLHQGGSNEQYF
TRBJ2-2 - - TRBV4-2 TGTGCCAGCAGCCAAGGGAGGAATAGCGACACCGGGGAGCTGTTTTTT CASSQGRNSDTGELFF
TRBJ2-5 - - TRBV28 TGTGCCAGCAGTTATCATGGGGTTAGCGAAGAGACCCAGTACTTC CASSYHGVSEETQYF
TRBJ1-6 - - TRBV19 TGTGCCAGTAGTACGAGGACACAAAATTCACCCCTCCACTTT CASSTRTQNSPLHF
TRBJ2-2 TRBD2 - TRBV7-9 TGTGCCAGCAGCTCCTCGGGTACTAGCGGGACGGCCGGGGAGCTGTTTTTT CASSSSGTSGTAGELFF
TRBJ1-5 TRBD1 - TRBV7-9 TGTGCCAGCAGCTCTTGGACAGGACAACATCAGCCCCAGCATTTT CASSSWTGQHQPQHF
TRBJ1-2 - - TRBV11-2 TGTGCCAGCAGCTCTGGGGGGTTGAGTGGCTACACCTTC CASSSGGLSGYTF
TRBJ2-7 - few TRBV3-1/TRBV3-2 TGTGCCAGCAGCCGTACCCCGGGACAAGCCTACGAGCAGTACTTC CASSRTPGQAYEQYF
TRBJ2-5 TRBD1 - TRBV28 TGTGCCAGCAGCGCCGGTGAAGGGGGCTTGGAGACCCAGTACTTC CASSAGEGGLETQYF
TRBJ2-1 - - TRBV11-2 TGTGCCAGCAGCTTCCACTACACCTACAATGAGCAGTTCTTC CASSFHYTYNEQFF
TRBJ2-1 TRBD2 - TRBV5-5 TGTGCCAGCAGCTCGTTGGTAGCGGGTTACAATGAGCAGTTCTTC CASSSLVAGYNEQFF
TRBJ2-4 - - TRBV6-5 TGTGCCAGCAGTCCCCGACTAGACCTTATTCAGTACTTC CASSPRLDLIQYF
TRBJ1-2 - once TRBV7-9 TGTGCCAGCAGCCCAAGAGGCAGGGCGGTCGGCTACACCTTC CASSPRGRAVGYTF
TRBJ1-5 - - TRBV7-9 TGTGCCAGCAGCAGTGAAGGGGCTAGTCAGCCCCAGCATTTT CASSSEGASQPQHF